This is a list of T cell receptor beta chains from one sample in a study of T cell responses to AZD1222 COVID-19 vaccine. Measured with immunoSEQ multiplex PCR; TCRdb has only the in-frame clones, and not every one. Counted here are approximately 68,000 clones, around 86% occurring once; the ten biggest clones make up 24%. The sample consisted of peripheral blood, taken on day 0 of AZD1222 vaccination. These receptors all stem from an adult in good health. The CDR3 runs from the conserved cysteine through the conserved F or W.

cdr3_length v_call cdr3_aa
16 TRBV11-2 CASSFVTGDGGNIQYF
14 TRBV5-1 CASSLAIGSYEQYF
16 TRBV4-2 CASSPAMGGTNTEAFF
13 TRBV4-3 CASSQDNGYGYTF
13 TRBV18 CASSPPGDYGYTF
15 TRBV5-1 CASSIGTAPADTQYF
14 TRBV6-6 CASSLGGLHQPQHF
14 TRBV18 CASSPAGLREKLFF
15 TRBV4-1 CASSQVAGVTDTQYF
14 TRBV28 CASSLSSDSYGYTF
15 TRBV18 CASSPNLTGSYEQYF
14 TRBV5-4 CASSPAGGRDEQYF
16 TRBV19 CASSRGGHSYNSPLHF
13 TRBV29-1 CSVKRLGQETQYF
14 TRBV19 CASSISRVSTEAFF
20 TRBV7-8 CASSSPRRDPLQFPTGELFF
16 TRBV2 CASRTDDLRGGGELFF
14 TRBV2 CASSLGLSSNEQYF
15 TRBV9 CASSGFGTGGSPLHF
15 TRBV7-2 CASSWTGDRYQPQHF
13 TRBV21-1 CASRDRKNNEQFF
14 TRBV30 CAWSLGGIATEAFF
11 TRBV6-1 CASSDGRGQFF
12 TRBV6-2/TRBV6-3 CASSEPLDTQYF
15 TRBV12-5 CASGPWTGGPYEQYF
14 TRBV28 CASSSGTGFNEQFF
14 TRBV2 CASWSTDSGGELFF
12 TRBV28 CASSFVWSEAFF
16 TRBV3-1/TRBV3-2 CASSQGFSGAYNEQFF
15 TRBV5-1 CASSRTGTITDTQYF
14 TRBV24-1 CATSDRAANQPQHF
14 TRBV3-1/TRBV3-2 CASSPHDSPGKLFF
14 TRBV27 CASSLGSGWNEQFF
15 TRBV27 CASRTGAFYNSPLHF
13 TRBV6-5 CASRPTGRNTIYF
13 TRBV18 CASSSDEAQPQHF
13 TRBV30 CAWSETANQPQHF
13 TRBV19 CASSIETRNGYTF
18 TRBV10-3 CAISERMSGDLAKNIQYF
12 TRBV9 CASSSRYNEQFF
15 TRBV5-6 CASSLMTIANEKLFF
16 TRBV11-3 CASSLRGGTPPGELFF
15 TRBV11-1 CASSLAGGYRDEQFF
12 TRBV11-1 CASSLVSDEAFF
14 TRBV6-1 CASSDYGRSTEAFF
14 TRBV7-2 CASSIQGTNYGYTF
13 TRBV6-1 CASSRDTSYEQYF
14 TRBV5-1 CASRSGTGNSPLHF
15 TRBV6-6 CASSYPTGTTDTQYF
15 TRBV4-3 CASSQRARQGNTQYF
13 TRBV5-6 CASSSDRYYEQYF
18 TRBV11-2 CASSLVNRTISSYNEQFF
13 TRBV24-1 CATSRGGRNEQFF
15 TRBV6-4 CASSERTGDLGEQFF
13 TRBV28 CASSRTGAGELFF
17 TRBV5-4 CASSLGGGGSGANVLTF
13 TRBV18 CASSPGGDTEAFF
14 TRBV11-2 CASSLDRGQDTQYF
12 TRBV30 CACHRDWTEAFF
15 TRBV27 CASSLSDSNSYEQYF